This TCR beta chain came from a study of lung T cells in sarcoidosis with Löfgren's syndrome. In the study overall: In sarcoidosis, CD4+ T cells accumulate in bronchoalveolar lavage fluid. Study outcomes and limitations: Versus controls, Löfgren's syndrome patients reportedly showed TRAV12-1 and TRBV2 as most expanded.

From the reads, TCRdb called clonotypes with MiXCR, one entry per CDR3 protein. The sample lists about 19,000 distinct CDR3 sequences, approximately 22% occurring once. This clonotype showed up many times. Its antigen is not identified. V trimming: 7 bases; J trimming: 3 bases; junction bases outside the gene matches: 9. Germline V gene sequence: CDR1 LNHDA, CDR2 SQIVND (reference sequence). The CDR3 spans 15 residues. The origin of this receptor is a human donor with sarcoidosis (Löfgren's syndrome or another form), or a control subject (not recorded which). The sample comprised CD4+ T cells from bronchoalveolar lavage. The genes are TRBV19 and TRBJ2-1, with TRBD1 matching over 7 bases. The DNA of the CDR3 is TGTGCCAGTACCATTACTCGGGACAGCTACAATGAGCAGTTCTTC. It encodes CASTITRDSYNEQFF.